The entry that follows covers one T cell receptor (beta chain) sequence. This clone appeared once. The antigen it recognizes is unknown. No much larger clonotype is one base removed from it; base qualities were not supplied. The data belong to a study of chemoradiotherapy in HPV16-positive cancers (dated by TCRdb to 2022 to 2024). About the investigation overall: Candidate HPV-specific T-cell clones and common TCR motifs were defined by functional T-cell assays performed on cells from two HPV16-positive patients. TCR repertoires from some 90 patients with HPV-related cancers were then used to track the candidate HPV-specific TCRs and motifs. Whether T-cell immunity against the HPV oncoproteins E6 and E7 changes during chemoradiotherapy and whether survival is affected by this immunity were examined in the study. Beyond this particular receptor, the publication reports: The functional definition of HPV-specific T cells was derived from only a couple of HPV16-positive patients, and the survival association was reported for HPV16-positive patients. Expansion of candidate HPV-specific clones and E7-related TCR motifs was observed in the tumor microenvironment during treatment, whereas no such expansion was observed for non-HPV-specific T cells. In HPV16-positive patients, expansion of HPV-responsive T cells during chemoradiotherapy was associated with improved recurrence-free survival.

Taken from the germline V gene (reference sequence), the CDR1 and CDR2 loops are MNHNY and SVGAGI. V is shortened by 5 bases, J by 2 bases, and the region joining them spans 10 bases. From the cysteine through the phenylalanine, the CDR3 covers 15 amino acids. Only the CDR3 region is kept as DNA, spanning 45 bases read in frame from base 1. Repertoires were sampled repeatedly over the course of chemoradiotherapy so that clonal expansion in the tumor microenvironment could be followed. Receptor libraries were prepared by the immunoSEQ multiplex PCR assay. TCRdb took this table from immuneACCESS and kept in-frame rearrangements with V and J called. Such tables lack part of the clones; where checked against another copy, unresolved V genes explain under half of the gap, and the rest is unexplained. The table for this sample lists 6,000 to 9,000 clones; about 79% of them were counted only once. The ten largest clones represent more than 3.5% of the sample.

The chain uses TRBV6-6 and TRBJ1-6, with the D gene uncertain. The source of this sequence is a human donor with HPV-associated anogenital cancer. Collection of the sample occurred from a patient who underwent chemoradiotherapy. CDR3 loop: CASSPTGTYNSPLHF. The DNA reads as follows: TGTGCCAGCAGTCCCACGGGGACCTATAATTCACCCCTCCACTTT.